In its sample, the clone carrying this T cell receptor (beta chain) was seen many times. Its target is unknown. This specimen belongs to a study of response to subunit inactivated influenza vaccine. Study findings and constraints: Seasonal influenza vaccination, on each occasion, was suggested by the authors to recruit few new T cells.

This CDR3 comprises 14 residues. Germline V gives CDR1 SGHVS, CDR2 FQNEAQ. J was trimmed by 2 bases and V by 7 bases; bases with no gene match: 5. TCRdb analysed the RT-PCR reads with MiXCR anew, one entry per CDR3 protein. Among around 300,000 distinct CDR3 sequences, about 20% were seen once, and the ten largest hold about a tenth. The chain recombines TRBV7-8 with TRBJ1-5, with 7 nucleotides matching TRBD1. Source: PBMCs from blood, taken less than 22 months after vaccination. The TCR comes from a man aged 45 to 75 who received an inactivated influenza vaccine. In nucleotides, the CDR3 is TGTGCCAGCAACAAGACAGGGTGCAATCAGCCCCAGCATTTT. It encodes CASNKTGCNQPQHF. Complete variable domain (other parts from reference TRBV7-8 and TRBJ1-5): GAGVSQSPRYKVAKRGQDVALRCDPISGHVSLFWYQQALGQGPEFLTYFQNEAQLDKSGLPSDRFFAERPEGSVSTLKIQRTQQEDSAVYLCASNKTGCNQPQHFGDGTRLSIL.